Shown below are 3 T cell receptor beta chains from a single sample sequenced in a study of a mutant IDH1 vaccine in newly diagnosed glioma. Time point noted: baseline, week 1 (first vaccination visit). The treatment denotes: pre-vaccination baseline after standard-of-care therapy. This table comes from immunoSEQ multiplex PCR, and its TCRdb copy is limited to in-frame clones, with some not included. The sample holds 50,000 or so clones, 65% to 85% seen once. Sequenced here: PBMCs, sampled from a glioma patient treated with radiotherapy, temozolomide or both. All receptors derive from a man aged 18 to 30 with glioma.

This clone is a singleton in its sample. This sequence joins TRBV10-3 and TRBJ1-6; TRBD1 might be the D (5 bases). V was shortened by 3 bases and J by 6 bases, with 9 bases between the two germline ends. The length of the CDR3 is 14 residues. Germline V gene data show CDR1 as ENHRY and CDR2 as SYGVKD. This CDR3 is CAISDRERNSPLHF. The CDR3 nucleotides are TGTGCCATCAGTGACAGGGAACGTAATTCACCCCTCCACTTT.

The rearrangement joins TRBV30 to TRBJ2-6; unclear D gene. Trimming stripped 4 bases from V and 0 bases from J, with 10 bases between. The CDR3 covers 15 residues. Germline CDR1 is GTSNPN and CDR2 is SVGIG (reference sequence). This chain's CDR3 is CAWIGRSSGANVLTF. CDR3 coding DNA: TGTGCCTGGATCGGACGGAGCTCTGGGGCCAACGTCCTGACTTTC.

The chain has TRBV7-9 and TRBJ1-2; D is uncertain. Germline-derived CDR1 and CDR2 are SEHNR and FQNEAQ (reference sequence). CDR3 length: 13 amino acids. V was trimmed by 6 bases and J by 0 bases, leaving 8 bases between them. The CDR3 DNA reads as TGTGCCAGCAGTGGGCTGGCTAACTATGGCTACACCTTC. This translates into CASSGLANYGYTF.